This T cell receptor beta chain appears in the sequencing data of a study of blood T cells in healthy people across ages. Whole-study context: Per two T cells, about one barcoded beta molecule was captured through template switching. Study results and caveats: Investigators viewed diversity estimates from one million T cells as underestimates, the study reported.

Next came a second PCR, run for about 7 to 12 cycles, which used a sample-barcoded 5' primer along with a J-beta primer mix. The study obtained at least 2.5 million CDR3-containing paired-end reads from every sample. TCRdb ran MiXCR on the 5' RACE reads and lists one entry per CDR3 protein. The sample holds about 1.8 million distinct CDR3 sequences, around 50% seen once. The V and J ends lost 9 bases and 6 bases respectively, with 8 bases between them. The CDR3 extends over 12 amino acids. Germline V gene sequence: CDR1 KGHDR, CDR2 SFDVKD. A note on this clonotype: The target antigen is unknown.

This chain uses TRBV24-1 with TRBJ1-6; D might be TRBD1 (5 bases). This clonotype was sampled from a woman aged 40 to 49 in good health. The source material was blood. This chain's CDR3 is CATRTINSPLHF. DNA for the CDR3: TGTGCCACCCGGACAATTAATTCACCCCTCCACTTT.